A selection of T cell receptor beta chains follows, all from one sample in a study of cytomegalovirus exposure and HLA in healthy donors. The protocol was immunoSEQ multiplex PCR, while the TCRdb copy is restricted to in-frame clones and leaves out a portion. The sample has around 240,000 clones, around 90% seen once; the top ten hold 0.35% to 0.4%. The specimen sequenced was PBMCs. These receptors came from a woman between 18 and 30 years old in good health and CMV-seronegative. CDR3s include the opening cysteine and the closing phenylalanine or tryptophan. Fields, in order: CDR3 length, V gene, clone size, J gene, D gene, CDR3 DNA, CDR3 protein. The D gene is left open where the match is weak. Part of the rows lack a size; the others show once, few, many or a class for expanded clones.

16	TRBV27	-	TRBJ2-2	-	TGTGCCAGCAAGGGTGCGAAGGGGCGGTCCACCGGGGAGCTGTTTTTT	CASKGAKGRSTGELFF
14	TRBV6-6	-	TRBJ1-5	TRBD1	TGTGCCAGCAGCCCGGGACAGGGGGCAGAGCCCCAGCATTTT	CASSPGQGAEPQHF
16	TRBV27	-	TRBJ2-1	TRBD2	TGTGCCAGCAGTCACACTAGCGGGGGGTCCTACAATGAGCAGTTCTTC	CASSHTSGGSYNEQFF
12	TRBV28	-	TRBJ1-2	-	TGTGCCAGCAGTCCACAGGAATATGGCTACACCTTC	CASSPQEYGYTF
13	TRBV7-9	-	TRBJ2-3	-	TGTGCCTACGGACAATCTAGCACAGATACGCAGTATTTT	CAYGQSSTDTQYF
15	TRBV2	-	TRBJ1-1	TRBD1	TGTGCCAGACCTCCACCAGGGGGCAGGGGCACTGAAGCTTTCTTT	CARPPPGGRGTEAFF
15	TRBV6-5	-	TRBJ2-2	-	TGTGCCAGCAGTTACACCTCAGGAGGCACCGGGGAGCTGTTTTTT	CASSYTSGGTGELFF
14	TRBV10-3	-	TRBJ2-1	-	TGTGCCATCAGTGTGGAGGAGAGTTGGAATGAGCAGTTCTTC	CAISVEESWNEQFF
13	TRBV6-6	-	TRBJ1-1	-	TGTGCCAGCAGTTACGTTTCTAACACTGAAGCTTTCTTT	CASSYVSNTEAFF
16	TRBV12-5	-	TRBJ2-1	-	TGTGCTAGTGGTTTGGTACTGGCAGGGGACTACAATGAGCAGTTCTTC	CASGLVLAGDYNEQFF
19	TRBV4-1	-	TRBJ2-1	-	TGCGCCAGCAGCCAAGATCAGGCGGGGGCCGGGAGCTCCTACAATGAGCAGTTCTTC	CASSQDQAGAGSSYNEQFF
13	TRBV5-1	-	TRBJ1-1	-	TGCGCCAGCAGCCGACAGACGAACACTGAAGCTTTCTTT	CASSRQTNTEAFF
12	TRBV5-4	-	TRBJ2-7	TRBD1	TGTGCCAGCAGCTGGGCAGGGGGCGAGCAGTACTTC	CASSWAGGEQYF
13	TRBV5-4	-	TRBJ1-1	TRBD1	TGTGCCAGCAGCCCACAGGGGCACACTGAAGCTTTCTTT	CASSPQGHTEAFF
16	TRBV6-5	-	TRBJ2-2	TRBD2	TGTGCCAGCAGTTTTTCTAGCGGGGGGAACACCGGGGAGCTGTTTTTT	CASSFSSGGNTGELFF
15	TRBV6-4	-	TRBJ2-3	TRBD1	TGTGCCAGCAGCGAGGGACAGGGTAGTGCAGATACGCAGTATTTT	CASSEGQGSADTQYF
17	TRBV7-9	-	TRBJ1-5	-	TGTGCCAGCAGCTTATCCCAGGACAGCTATAGCAATCAGCCCCAGCATTTT	CASSLSQDSYSNQPQHF
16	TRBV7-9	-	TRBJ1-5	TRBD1	TGTGCCAGCAGCTTAGCAGGACAGGGGGGAGTTCAGCCCCAGCATTTT	CASSLAGQGGVQPQHF
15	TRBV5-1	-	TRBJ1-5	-	TGCGCCAGCAGCTTGGAAGGAGTCATCAATCAGCCCCAGCATTTT	CASSLEGVINQPQHF
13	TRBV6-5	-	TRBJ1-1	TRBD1	TGTGCCAGCAGTTACTTCCAGGGGGCTGAAGCTTTCTTT	CASSYFQGAEAFF
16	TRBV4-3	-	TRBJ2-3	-	TGCGCCAGCAGCCCTGACGGGTTTAGTGGTCCAGATACGCAGTATTTT	CASSPDGFSGPDTQYF
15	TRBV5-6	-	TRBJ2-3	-	TGTGCCAGCAGCAAGACAGGAGTACTCACAGATACGCAGTATTTT	CASSKTGVLTDTQYF
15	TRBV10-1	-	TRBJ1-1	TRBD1	TGCGCCAGCAGTGAGCCGGGACAGGGGAACACTGAAGCTTTCTTT	CASSEPGQGNTEAFF
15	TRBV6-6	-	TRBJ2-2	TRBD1	TGTGCCAGCAGTGGCCGGGACAGGGCCACCGGGGAGCTGTTTTTT	CASSGRDRATGELFF
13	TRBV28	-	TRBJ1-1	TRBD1	TGTGCCAGCAGCCCACAGGGGTACACTGAAGCTTTCTTT	CASSPQGYTEAFF
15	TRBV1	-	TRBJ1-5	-	TGCACCAGCAGTCTACAGGGTTTGGGCAATCAGCCCCAGCATTTT	CTSSLQGLGNQPQHF
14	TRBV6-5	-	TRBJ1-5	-	TGTGCCAGCAGTCAGGACAGACTCAATCAGCCCCAGCATTTT	CASSQDRLNQPQHF
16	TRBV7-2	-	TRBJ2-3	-	TGTGCCAGCAGCTTATCTGGGGTAGCGGTCAAAGATACGCAGTATTTT	CASSLSGVAVKDTQYF
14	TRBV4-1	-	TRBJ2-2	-	TGCGCCAGCAGCCAAGACTGGAACACCGGGGAGCTGTTTTTT	CASSQDWNTGELFF
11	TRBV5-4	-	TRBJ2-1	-	TGTGCCAGCAGCGTATACAATGAGCAGTTCTTC	CASSVYNEQFF
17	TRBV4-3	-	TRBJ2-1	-	TGCGCCAGCAGCCAAGATACGGCGCCTAGCTCCTACAATGAGCAGTTCTTC	CASSQDTAPSSYNEQFF
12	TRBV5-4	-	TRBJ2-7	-	TGTGCCAGCAGCGCAGGGGTGGGCGAGCAGTACTTC	CASSAGVGEQYF
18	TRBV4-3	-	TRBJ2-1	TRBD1	TGCGCCAGCAGCCAAGTGAGGGGACAGTCGAGCTCCTACAATGAGCAGTTCTTC	CASSQVRGQSSSYNEQFF
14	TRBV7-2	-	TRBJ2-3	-	TGTGCCAGCAGCTTATGGGCACGAACAGATACGCAGTATTTT	CASSLWARTDTQYF
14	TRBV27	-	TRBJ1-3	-	TGTGCCAGCAGTTCCTCGGGATCTGGAAACACCATATATTTT	CASSSSGSGNTIYF
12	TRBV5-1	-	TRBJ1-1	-	TGCGCCAGCAGCTGGCTCGGGGCTGAAGCTTTCTTT	CASSWLGAEAFF
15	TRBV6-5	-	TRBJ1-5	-	TGTGCCAGCGGCCGGATGACGGGTAGCAATCAGCCCCAGCATTTT	CASGRMTGSNQPQHF
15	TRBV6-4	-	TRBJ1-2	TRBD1	TGTGCCAGCAGTGCCGAACCGGGACAGGGGTCCGGCTACACCTTC	CASSAEPGQGSGYTF
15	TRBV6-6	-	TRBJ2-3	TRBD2	TGTGCCAGCAGCCGAACTAGCGGTGTTACAGATACGCAGTATTTT	CASSRTSGVTDTQYF
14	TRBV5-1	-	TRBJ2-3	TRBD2	TGCGCCAGCACCCCCCGGGGGGACACAGATACGCAGTATTTT	CASTPRGDTDTQYF
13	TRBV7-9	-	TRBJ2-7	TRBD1	TGTGCCAGCAGCGTCGGACAGGGCTACGAGCAGTACTTC	CASSVGQGYEQYF
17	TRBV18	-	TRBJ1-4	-	TGTGCCAGCTTTCACCAGTATCAACAGGGAAGGAATGAAAAACTGTTTTTT	CASFHQYQQGRNEKLFF
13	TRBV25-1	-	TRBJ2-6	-	TGTGCCAGCTATAGTACTGGGGCCAACGTCCTGACTTTC	CASYSTGANVLTF
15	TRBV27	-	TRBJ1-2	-	TGTGCCAGCAGCCACACCCAGAACAGGGAAAATGGCTACACCTTC	CASSHTQNRENGYTF
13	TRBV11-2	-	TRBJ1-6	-	TGTGCCAGCAGCCTCGAACATGGTTCACCCCTCCACTTT	CASSLEHGSPLHF
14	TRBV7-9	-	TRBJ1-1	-	TGTGCCAGCAGCTTGGTTGGAGACAGGTTTCAAGCTTTCTTT	CASSLVGDRFQAFF
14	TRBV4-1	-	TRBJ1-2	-	TGCGCCAGCAGCCGCCTACAGGATAACTATGGCTACACCTTC	CASSRLQDNYGYTF
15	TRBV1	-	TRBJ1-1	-	TGCACCAGCAGCCAAGAGGTTGGACAGAGCACTGAAGCTTTCTTT	CTSSQEVGQSTEAFF
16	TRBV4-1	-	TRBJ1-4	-	TGCGCCAGCAGCCAAGATTGGACGGGGAGGGCGGAAAAACTGTTTTTT	CASSQDWTGRAEKLFF
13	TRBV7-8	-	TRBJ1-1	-	TGTGCCAGCAGCTCGTACACCAACACTGAAGCTTTCTTT	CASSSYTNTEAFF
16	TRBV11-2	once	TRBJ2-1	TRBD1	TGTGCCAGCAGCTTAGCCCGGACAGGCCACTACAATGAGCAGTTCTTC	CASSLARTGHYNEQFF
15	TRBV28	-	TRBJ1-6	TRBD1	TGTGCCAGCAGTCCCCAGACAGGGGGCTATTCACCCCTCCACTTT	CASSPQTGGYSPLHF
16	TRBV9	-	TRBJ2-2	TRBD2	TGTGCCAGCAGCGTGGGAGGGGCCTGGAACACCGGGGAGCTGTTTTTT	CASSVGGAWNTGELFF
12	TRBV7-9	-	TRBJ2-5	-	TGTGCCAGCAGCTCGGACCAAGAGACCCAGTACTTC	CASSSDQETQYF
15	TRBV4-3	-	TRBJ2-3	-	TGCGCCAGCAGCCAAGACGGGGTTAGGACAGATACGCAGTATTTT	CASSQDGVRTDTQYF
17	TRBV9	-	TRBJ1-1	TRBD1	TGTGCCAGCAGTTATGCCCGGGACAGGGGGTTGAACACTGAAGCTTTCTTT	CASSYARDRGLNTEAFF
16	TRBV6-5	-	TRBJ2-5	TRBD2	TGTGCCAGCAGTTATTCCGGGACTAGCGGGGGCGAGACCCAGTACTTC	CASSYSGTSGGETQYF
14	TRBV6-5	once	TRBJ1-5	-	TGTGCCAGCAGTTACGATGGGCCCGGCCAGCCCCAGCATTTT	CASSYDGPGQPQHF
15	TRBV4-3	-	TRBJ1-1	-	TGCGCCAGCAGCCAAGATAGGCAGGCAGGGGCTGAAGCTTTCTTT	CASSQDRQAGAEAFF
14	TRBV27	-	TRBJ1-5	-	TGTGCCAGCGGGTATACAGGAGCGAATCAGCCCCAGCATTTT	CASGYTGANQPQHF